The T cell receptor (beta chain) under discussion was sequenced for a study of cytomegalovirus exposure and HLA in healthy donors. The CDR3 extends over 13 amino acids. V lost 6 bases to trimming and J lost 3 bases, with 12 bases between them. Germline CDR1 is MNHEY and CDR2 is SMNVEV (reference sequence). Both 60 Vbeta primers and 13 Jbeta primers went into the PCR. The method was immunoSEQ multiplex PCR; TCRdb's version includes in-frame clones alone and lacks a portion of them. The sample carries about 55,000 clones, around four fifths recorded once. The study, taken as a whole, reports: The productive fraction for most TCR beta V segments was about 90% or about 30% in an earlier analysis. As a later analysis revealed, the rate of TCR association differed by HLA locus, with DRB1 most and HLA-C fewest. The study listed 150 to 200 cytomegalovirus-associated TCR beta chains.

About this clone itself: Its cognate antigen is unknown.

Input material: PBMCs. The TCR was taken from a man aged 30 to 45 in good health and CMV-seronegative. The rearrangement links TRBV27 to TRBJ2-7; possibly TRBD1 for D (5 bases). This CDR3 is CASRDDSYYEQYF. The CDR3 DNA follows: TGTGCCAGCAGGGATGACAGCTACTACGAGCAGTACTTC.